This T cell receptor beta chain was documented in a study of vaccination effects on CD4 cells after COVID-19. Viral peptide pools were used in the ViraFEST assay to expand antigen-specific CD4+ T cells, and sequencing came afterward. Scientists isolated CD4+ T cells after a roughly 10-day culture period ended. As their vaccination, participants received two doses of either BNT162b2 or mRNA-1273. Broader study findings: Among infection- and vaccine-induced clones, marked clonal contraction occurred late after vaccination.

This CDR3 comprises 14 residues. Germline V gene lookup returns CDR1 SQVTM and CDR2 ANQGSEA. V was shortened by 5 bases and J by 5 bases, with 15 bases between the two germline ends. Details on this clone: As yet, its antigen is unknown.

Data came from immunoSEQ multiplex PCR; TCRdb stores just in-frame clones and leaves some out. The data show more than 60,000 clones, roughly 81% seen once. Sequenced material: CD4+ T cells from PBMCs cultured with HCoV-229E spike peptides, taken after COVID-19 vaccination. The source of this sequence is a human donor who received a COVID-19 vaccine. The genes are TRBV29-1 and TRBJ2-2; weak D call: TRBD1 (6 bases). DNA of the CDR3: TGCAGCGTTCCAGACGGGACACAAACCGGGGAGCTGTTTTTT. This codes for CSVPDGTQTGELFF.